This entry lists 11 T cell receptor beta chains sequenced from one sample in a study of T-cell memory formation after mild COVID-19. MiXCR, run by TCRdb on the 5' RACE reads, gives a single entry per CDR3 protein. The sample includes around 250,000 distinct CDR3 sequences, roughly 15% of them seen just once. The specimen sequenced was PBMCs or a T cell subset sorted from them (not recorded which). The source is a young man who had mild COVID-19 (a few samples of this study predate the infection). Cell type and time point are not known.

This clonotype was counted between two and nine times. The chain combines TRBV30 with TRBJ1-1, with TRBD1 as a possible D gene (6 bases). Germline assignment: CDR1 GTSNPN and CDR2 SVGIG (reference sequence). This CDR3 has 11 residues. V lost 2 bases to trimming and J lost 13 bases, with 14 bases between them. The CDR3 nucleotides are TGTGCCTGGAGTCGGGACACCAAGGGTTTCTTT. Protein sequence: CAWSRDTKGFF.

This clonotype was observed a few times. In nucleotides, the CDR3 is TGTGCCAGCAGCCCCCACCAGGGACTGTACAATGAGCAGTTCTTC. It encodes CASSPHQGLYNEQFF. The chain recombines TRBV11-2 with TRBJ2-1; D may be TRBD2 (6 bases). CDR3 size: 15 residues. V was shortened by 5 bases and J by 4 bases, with 15 bases between the two germline ends. CDR1 and CDR2 from the germline V gene are SGHAT and FQNNGV.

The J gene is TRBJ2-2, the V gene TRBV5-1, with 10 bases aligning to TRBD1. Germline CDR1 and CDR2: SGHRS and YFSETQ. The J segment lost 5 bases and the V segment lost 4 bases, leaving 5 bases of the junction unmatched. The CDR3 extends over 15 amino acids. CDR3 bases: TGCGCCAGCAGCCCGGGACAGGGGCGGACCGGGGAGCTGTTTTTT. Residues: CASSPGQGRTGELFF.

This clonotype was counted between two and nine times. The rearrangement joins TRBV5-6 to TRBJ1-6; TRBD1 might be the D (6 bases). Trimming removed 5 bases from V and 5 bases from J, with 14 bases in between. Germline lookup yields CDR1 SGHDT and CDR2 YYEEEE. The CDR3 sequence is 15 residues long. CDR3: CASSYTDRNNSPLHF. The CDR3 DNA reads TGTGCCAGCAGTTACACGGACAGAAATAATTCACCCCTCCACTTT.

This sequence joins TRBV20-1 and TRBJ1-4; tentatively, D is TRBD1 (6 bases). The CDR3 contains 15 residues. Trimming took off 6 bases at V and 6 bases at J, with 20 bases between the two ends. From germline, CDR1 is DFQATT and CDR2 SNEGSKA (reference sequence). CDR3 sequence reads: CSALPLDRPDEKLFF. DNA for the CDR3: TGCAGTGCCTTACCTTTAGACAGGCCGGATGAAAAACTGTTTTTT.

This clonotype turned up a few times. The rearrangement joins TRBV19 to TRBJ1-1; D ambiguous. CDR3 length: 18 amino acids. V lost 2 bases to trimming and J lost 6 bases, with 25 bases between them. Germline V gene lookup returns CDR1 LNHDA and CDR2 SQIVND (reference sequence). The CDR3 DNA is TGTGCCAGTAGTATACTAACCCCCGACCCGATTATGACGGCTGAAGCTTTCTTT. Protein product: CASSILTPDPIMTAEAFF.

This chain uses TRBV10-3 with TRBJ2-5; TRBD2 matches at 8 bases. The CDR3 is 17 amino acids. The germline V gene has CDR1 ENHRY and CDR2 SYGVKD. Trimming took 2 bases from V and 1 from J; bases not matched to a gene: 9. Here the CDR3 DNA reads TGTGCCATCAGTGAGAGAGCGGGGGCCACGTCCCAAGAGACCCAGTACTTC. The encoded protein is CAISERAGATSQETQYF.

This chain joins TRBV10-3 and TRBJ2-3, with 9 bases fitting TRBD1. Germline assignment: CDR1 ENHRY and CDR2 SYGVKD. The J segment lost 4 bases and the V segment lost 0 bases, leaving 5 bases of the junction unmatched. The CDR3 runs 16 residues. The CDR3 is CAISESRTGEADTQYF. The CDR3 nucleotides read TGTGCCATCAGTGAGTCGAGGACAGGGGAGGCAGATACGCAGTATTTT.

This clonotype was seen many times. V is TRBV7-2 and J is TRBJ2-7; 10 bases align to TRBD1. The junction had 7 bases not matched to a gene; V was cut back by 6 bases and J by 8 bases. The CDR3 consists of 13 residues. CDR1 and CDR2 (germline): SGHTA, FQGNSA. CDR3: CASRDRQGAKQYF. The CDR3 nucleotides are TGTGCCAGCAGAGACCGACAGGGGGCTAAGCAGTACTTC.

V gene TRBV7-2 combines with J gene TRBJ1-1; D is unclear. The germline gives CDR1 SGHTA, CDR2 FQGNSA. The CDR3 runs 14 residues. Trimming took 5 bases from V and 4 from J, leaving 14 bases between them. The DNA of the CDR3 is TGTGCCAGCAGCCCACCGGGTTCGGGCACTGAAGCTTTCTTT. Translation: CASSPPGSGTEAFF.

This clonotype was seen a few times. This chain links TRBV6-5 with TRBJ1-2; D may be TRBD1 (5 bases). Trimming cost V 10 bases and J 4 bases, with 19 bases left between them. The CDR3 has 14 amino acids. Germline V gene lookup returns CDR1 MNHEY and CDR2 SVGAGI. The CDR3 spells CATRRVVGGYGYTF. DNA for the CDR3: TGTGCCACCAGGCGGGTCGTGGGGGGCTATGGCTACACCTTC.